These 16 T cell receptor beta chains were all obtained from the same sample, sequenced in a study of blood T cell repertoires in COVID-19. The repertoire was sequenced with immunoSEQ multiplex PCR; TCRdb's copy has only in-frame clones and lacks some. The sample holds 55,000 to 75,000 clones, around 86% seen once. Sample: peripheral blood. The receptor source for this set is a human donor with active COVID-19. The donor label of this sample is uncertain.

By its share, this clone is medium-sized. CDR3 sequence reads: CASSLNYGTSGSYEQYF. CDR3 DNA sequence: TGCGCCAGCAGTCTAAACTACGGGACTAGCGGCAGCTACGAGCAGTACTTC. The gene calls are TRBV5-1 and TRBJ2-7; 11 bases align to TRBD2. The V gene's germline CDR1 is SGHRS and CDR2 YFSETQ. The CDR3 has 17 amino acids. Trimming cost V 5 bases and J 3 bases; bases outside gene matches: 13. Full variable domain (missing parts from reference TRBV5-1 and TRBJ2-7): KAGVTQTPRYLIKTRGQQVTLSCSPISGHRSVSWYQQTPGQGLQFLFEYFSETQRNKGNFPGRFSGRQFSNSRSEMNVSTLELGDSALYLCASSLNYGTSGSYEQYFGPGTRLTVT.

The chain joins TRBV11-3 to TRBJ1-1; perhaps TRBD1 as D (5 bases). Looked up from germline, CDR1 is SGHNT and CDR2 is YENEEA. The length of the CDR3 is 15 residues. V was cut by 1 base and J by 5 bases, with 14 bases left in between. Here the CDR3 DNA reads TGTGCCAGCAGCTTAGTCGGCAGGGCGGAGACTGAAGCTTTCTTT. As protein: CASSLVGRAETEAFF.

The genes are TRBV6-1 and TRBJ1-2; the D gene is possibly TRBD1 (6 bases). V was pared by 2 bases and J by 2 bases, with 9 bases between. The CDR3 sequence is 14 residues long. Germline V gives CDR1 MNHNS, CDR2 SASEGT. CDR3 nucleotide sequence: TGTGCCAGCAGTGAAACAGGGACCAACTATGGCTACACCTTC. As protein: CASSETGTNYGYTF.

The gene calls are TRBV6-5 and TRBJ2-7; 10 bases agree with TRBD1. V was pared by 2 bases and J by 3 bases, with 4 bases of the junction left unmatched. The CDR3 covers 15 residues. CDR1 is MNHEY and CDR2 is SVGAGI in the germline V gene. DNA of the CDR3: TGTGCCAGCAGTTACCGGGACAGGGGCGACTACGAGCAGTACTTC. This gives the protein CASSYRDRGDYEQYF.

The chain joins TRBV6-6 to TRBJ2-5, with 13 positions matching TRBD2. The CDR3 has 16 residues. After removal of 6 bases from V and 1 base from J, the junction contained 5 bases not matched to a gene. Germline lookup yields CDR1 MNHNY and CDR2 SVGAGI (reference sequence). CDR3 region: CASRPLAGGFQETQYF. The CDR3 coding sequence is TGTGCCAGCAGACCACTAGCGGGAGGGTTCCAAGAGACCCAGTACTTC.

The chain links TRBV7-9 to TRBJ2-7; TRBD1 might be the D (5 bases). CDR3 length: 14 amino acids. Germline V gene lookup returns CDR1 SEHNR and CDR2 FQNEAQ (reference sequence). V gave up 4 bases and J gave up 3 bases, with 13 bases separating them. The CDR3 here is CASSSEDTYYEQYF. The CDR3 DNA reads as TGTGCCAGCAGCTCAGAGGACACCTACTACGAGCAGTACTTC.

The CDR3 DNA follows: TGCGCCAGCAGTAACAGGGGGGGAGATACGCAGTATTTT. This encodes CASSNRGGDTQYF. V is TRBV10-2 and J is TRBJ2-3, with D maybe TRBD1 (8 bases). Germline CDR1 WSHSY, CDR2 SAAADI. CDR3 length equals 13 residues. The V gene lost 5 bases and the J gene lost 5 bases, with 11 bases spanning the gap.

The J gene is TRBJ2-6, the V gene TRBV28; TRBD1 agrees at 9 bases. Trimming cost V 4 bases and J 1 base; bases outside gene matches: 8. Per the germline V gene, CDR1 is MDHEN and CDR2 is SYDVKM. CDR3 length equals 18 residues. The CDR3 region is CASSSHGQGPSGANVLTF. CDR3 in DNA: TGTGCCAGCAGTTCTCATGGACAGGGGCCGTCTGGGGCCAACGTCCTGACTTTC.

The chain carries TRBV2 and TRBJ2-1; D possibly corresponds to TRBD2 (6 bases). V lost 4 bases and J 0 bases, leaving 10 bases between the germline ends. Germline lookup yields CDR1 SNHLY and CDR2 FYNNEI. The length of the CDR3 is 15 residues. The CDR3 loop is CASSVSGSSYNEQFF. The CDR3 coding sequence is TGTGCCAGCAGTGTATCCGGGAGCTCCTACAATGAGCAGTTCTTC.

The sample holds one count of this clone. The rearrangement joins TRBV5-1 to TRBJ2-1, with TRBD2 as a possible D gene (5 bases). The CDR3 consists of 15 residues. Trimming removed 2 bases from V and 1 base from J, with 10 bases in between. CDR1 and CDR2 (germline): SGHRS, YFSETQ. The CDR3 DNA is TGCGCCAGCAGCTTAGTCGAGGGTTCCTACAATGAGCAGTTCTTC. This sequence encodes CASSLVEGSYNEQFF.

The chain carries TRBV28 and TRBJ2-2, with D possibly TRBD1 on 5 matching bases. V lost 7 bases to trimming and J lost 6 bases, with 15 bases between them. CDR1 and CDR2 (germline): MDHEN, SYDVKM. The CDR3 runs 14 residues. The CDR3, as DNA: TGTGCCAGCAAGGGGCAGGGTGGCCCCGGGGAGCTGTTTTTT. This gives the protein CASKGQGGPGELFF.

The rearrangement joins TRBV4-1 to TRBJ2-7; 11 bases fit TRBD1. Germline CDR1 reads MGHRA; CDR2 reads YSYEKL. CDR3 length: 17 amino acids. With 4 bases clipped from V and 0 bases from J, the junction kept 8 bases outside the gene matches. CDR3 sequence reads: CASSPNIGQGASYEQYF. CDR3 coding DNA: TGCGCCAGCAGCCCAAATATAGGACAGGGGGCCTCCTACGAGCAGTACTTC.

This chain links TRBV5-6 with TRBJ1-6, with TRBD1 matching 10 bases. The CDR3 is 16 amino acids. Trimming at V came to 3 bases and at J to 6 bases, leaving 6 bases not matched to a gene. Looked up from germline, CDR1 is SGHDT and CDR2 is YYEEEE. The CDR3 protein is CASSSRTGGTNSPLHF. The CDR3 DNA reads TGTGCCAGCAGCTCCCGGACAGGGGGAACTAATTCACCCCTCCACTTT.

CDR3 nucleotide sequence: TGTGCCAGCAGCCGGGAGGGAGGGAACTGGAATGAGCAGTTCTTC. It yields the protein CASSREGGNWNEQFF. J is TRBJ2-1 and V is TRBV7-2, with 8 bases fitting TRBD2. With 5 bases clipped from V and 7 bases from J, the junction kept 10 bases outside the gene matches. The CDR3 spans 15 residues. Germline lookup yields CDR1 SGHTA and CDR2 FQGNSA.

The chain links TRBV6-4 to TRBJ2-7, with 11 positions matching TRBD2. V lost 9 bases, J lost 0 bases, and 10 bases stayed unmatched. The germline CDR1 and CDR2 sequences are MRHNA and SNTAGT. The CDR3 has 16 amino acids. The CDR3 region is CARPGTSGSSSYEQYF. DNA of the CDR3: TGTGCCAGGCCCGGGACTAGCGGCTCTAGCTCCTACGAGCAGTACTTC.

The sample holds a few counts of this clone. This rearrangement joins TRBV24-1 to TRBJ1-5, with D perhaps matching TRBD1 (6 bases). The CDR3 runs 17 residues. The V gene lost 3 bases and the J gene lost 0 bases, with 14 bases spanning the gap. CDR1 is KGHDR, CDR2 SFDVKD, per germline. CDR3 coding DNA: TGTGCCACCAGTGATCCAAAAAGGGGGAATAGCAATCAGCCCCAGCATTTT. It is translated as CATSDPKRGNSNQPQHF.